This record covers a single T cell receptor (beta chain). Its antigen is unidentified. Other nucleotide sequences from this sample produce the same CDR3. The time point: baseline, week 1 (first vaccination visit). The treatment was: pre-vaccination baseline after standard-of-care therapy. These data originate in a study of a mutant IDH1 vaccine in newly diagnosed glioma. The CDR3 has 14 residues. V was clipped by 3 bases and J by 6 bases, with 9 bases between them. CDR1 and CDR2 (germline): SEHNR, FQNEAQ (reference sequence). Libraries were prepared by immunoSEQ multiplex PCR; TCRdb keeps only in-frame clonotypes and omits some of them. The data hold roughly 70,000 clones, with 65% to 90% observed a single time. Study-wide points: Pseudoprogression seemed unrelated to changes in top peripheral T cell clonotypes.

This specimen was PBMCs, taken from a glioma patient treated with radiotherapy, temozolomide or both. The TCR originated in a man in his thirties or forties with glioma. This sequence joins TRBV7-9 and TRBJ1-6; D is possibly TRBD1 (6 bases). In DNA, the CDR3 is TGTGCCAGCAGCTTGGACAGCCTTAATTCACCCCTCCACTTT. Residues: CASSLDSLNSPLHF. The full variable domain, its missing parts supplied by reference TRBV7-9 and TRBJ1-6, is DTGVSQNPRHKITKRGQNVTFRCDPISEHNRLYWYRQTLGQGPEFLTYFQNEAQLEKSRLLSDRFSAERPKGSFSTLEIQRTEQGDSAMYLCASSLDSLNSPLHFGNGTRLTVT.